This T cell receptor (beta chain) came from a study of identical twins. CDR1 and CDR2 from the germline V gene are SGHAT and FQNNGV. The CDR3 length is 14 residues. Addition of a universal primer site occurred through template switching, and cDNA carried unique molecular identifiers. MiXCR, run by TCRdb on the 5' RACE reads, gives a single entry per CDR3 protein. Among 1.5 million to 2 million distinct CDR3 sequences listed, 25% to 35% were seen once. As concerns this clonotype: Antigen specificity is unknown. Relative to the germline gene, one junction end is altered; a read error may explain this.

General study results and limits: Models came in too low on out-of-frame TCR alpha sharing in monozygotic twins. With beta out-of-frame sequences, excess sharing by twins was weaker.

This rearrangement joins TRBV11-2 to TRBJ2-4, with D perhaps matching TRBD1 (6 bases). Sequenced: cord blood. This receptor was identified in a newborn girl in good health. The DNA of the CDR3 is TGTGCCAGCAGCTTAAACAGGGCCCTTTACGAGCAGCACTTC. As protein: CASSLNRALYEQHF.